This T cell receptor beta chain originates from a study of CD8+CD57+ T cells in acquired aplastic anemia. Turning to the study itself: The study obtained an average of about 3.2 ug of DNA from sorted CD4+ and CD8+ cells. CD4+ reads averaged around 9.9 million in healthy donors.

Findings and limits, study-wide: Both patients and controls carried the same twenty-nine CD8+ CDR3 sequences.

The CDR3 has 13 amino acids. Germline V gene data show CDR1 as DFQATT and CDR2 as SNEGSKA (reference sequence). V shed 3 bases and J shed 3 bases, with 12 bases lying between them. This clonotype was seen at least ten times. Its target is not known. Investigators profiled TCR beta VDJ and CDR3 from genomic DNA template. TCRdb used MiXCR to reprocess the reads, holding one entry per CDR3 protein. The data contain more than 150,000 distinct CDR3 sequences, around half of them seen just once; the ten biggest clones take up under 3.5%. This chain joins TRBV20-1 and TRBJ2-7; no firm D call. The sequenced sample was sorted CD4+, CD8+, or CD8+CD57+ T cells (not recorded which) from PBMCs. This sequence originates from a human donor in good health. Here the CDR3 DNA reads TGCAGTGCTAGGTACCTGGAAAGCTACGAGCAGTACTTC. As protein: CSARYLESYEQYF.